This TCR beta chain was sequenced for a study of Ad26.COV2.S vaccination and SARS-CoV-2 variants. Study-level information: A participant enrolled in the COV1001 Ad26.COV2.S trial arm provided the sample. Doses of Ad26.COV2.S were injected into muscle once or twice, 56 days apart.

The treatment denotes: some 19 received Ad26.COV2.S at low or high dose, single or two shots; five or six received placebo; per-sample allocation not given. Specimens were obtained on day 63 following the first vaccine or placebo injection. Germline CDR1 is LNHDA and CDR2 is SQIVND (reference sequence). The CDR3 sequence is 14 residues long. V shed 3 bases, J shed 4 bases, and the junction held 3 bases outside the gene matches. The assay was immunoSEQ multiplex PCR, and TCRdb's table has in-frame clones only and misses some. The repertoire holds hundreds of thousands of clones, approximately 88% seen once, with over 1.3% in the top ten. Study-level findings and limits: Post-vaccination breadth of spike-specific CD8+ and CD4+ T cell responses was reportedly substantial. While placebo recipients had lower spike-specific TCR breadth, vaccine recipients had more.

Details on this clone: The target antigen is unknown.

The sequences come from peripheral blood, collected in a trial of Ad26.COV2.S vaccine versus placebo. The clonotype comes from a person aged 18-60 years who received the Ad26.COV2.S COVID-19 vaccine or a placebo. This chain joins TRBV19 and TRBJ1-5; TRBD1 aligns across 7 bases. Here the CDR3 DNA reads TGTGCCAGTAGTATCTTGACAGGGAATCAGCCCCAGCATTTT. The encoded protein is CASSILTGNQPQHF.